This TCR beta chain was sequenced for a study of cytomegalovirus exposure and HLA in healthy donors. Regarding the study as a whole: Most TCRs appeared rarely, but some public TCRs recurred in many donors. The study designated 164 TCR beta chains cytomegalovirus-associated.

Here immunoSEQ multiplex PCR was the method, and the copy in TCRdb shows in-frame clones only, minus some. Of around 350,000 clones listed, approximately 90% are singletons. The V gene end was trimmed by 3 bases and the J gene end by 3 bases; junction bases not matched to a gene: 6. CDR3 length: 15 residues. Germline V gene lookup returns CDR1 MNHEY and CDR2 SMNVEV (reference sequence). Concerning this clone itself: What it recognizes is unknown.

Sequencing was performed on PBMCs. The chain has TRBV27 and TRBJ1-1; 8 positions agree with TRBD1. The TCR sequence derives from a woman younger than 30 in good health and CMV-seronegative. The chain's CDR3 is CASSLATGVDTEAFF. For the CDR3, the DNA is TGTGCCAGCAGTTTGGCGACAGGGGTTGACACTGAAGCTTTCTTT.